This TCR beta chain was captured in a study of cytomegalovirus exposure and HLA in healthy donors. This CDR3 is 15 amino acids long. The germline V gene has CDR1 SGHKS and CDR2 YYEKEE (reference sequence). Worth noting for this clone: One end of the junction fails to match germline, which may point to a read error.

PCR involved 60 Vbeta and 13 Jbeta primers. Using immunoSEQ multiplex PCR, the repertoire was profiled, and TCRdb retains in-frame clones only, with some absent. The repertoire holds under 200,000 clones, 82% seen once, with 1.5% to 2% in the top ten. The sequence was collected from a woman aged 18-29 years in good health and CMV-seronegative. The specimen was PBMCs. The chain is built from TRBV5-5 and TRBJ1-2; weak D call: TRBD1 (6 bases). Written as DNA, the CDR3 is TGTGCCAGCACCTTGACAGGAACAGCTAACTATGGCTACACCTTC. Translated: CASTLTGTANYGYTF.